These T cell receptor beta chains were read from a single sample in a study of T cells in Graves' hyperthyroidism and ophthalmopathy. TCRdb passed the multiplex PCR reads through MiXCR, listing each CDR3 protein once. The repertoire consists of 380,000 or so distinct CDR3 sequences, with approximately 15% occurring once and the leading ten covering 20% to 25%. Sequencing input: blood. These receptors were taken from a man in his thirties or forties with Graves' hyperthyroidism that later progressed to Graves' ophthalmopathy. Both conserved end residues are part of each CDR3. D genes are given only for firm matches. Clone size is given for some rows only: seen once, a few or many times, or a class if the clone is expanded.

CSAGDGTLRGQPQHF,TGCAGTGCTGGAGACGGAACCCTAAGAGGACAGCCCCAGCATTTT,TRBJ1-5,NA,TRBV20-1,many
CASSPGGSSYEQYF,TGTGCCAGCAGCCCAGGCGGCAGCTCCTACGAGCAGTACTTC,TRBJ2-7,NA,TRBV7-9,many
CASSLEGQLNTGELFF,TGCGCCAGCAGCTTGGAGGGACAACTGAACACCGGGGAGCTGTTTTTT,TRBJ2-2,NA,TRBV5-1,NA
CASSPPTDSDGYTF,TGTGCCAGCTCACCACCAACGGACAGCGATGGCTACACCTTC,TRBJ1-2,NA,TRBV18,many
CASSSWDRDYSNQPQHF,TGTGCCAGCAGTTCCTGGGACAGGGATTATAGCAATCAGCCCCAGCATTTT,TRBJ1-5,TRBD1,TRBV28,NA
CASSQHDGNQPQHF,TGCGCCAGCAGCCAACATGACGGAAATCAGCCCCAGCATTTT,TRBJ1-5,NA,TRBV4-1,few
CASSFLGGTYGYTF,TGTGCCAGCAGTTTCCTCGGGGGGACCTATGGCTACACCTTC,TRBJ1-2,NA,TRBV6-2/TRBV6-3,few
CSVEDGRAGYTF,TGCAGCGTTGAAGATGGCAGGGCTGGCTACACCTTC,TRBJ1-2,NA,TRBV29-1,NA
CASAGGGRGSPLHF,TGTGCCAGTGCAGGGGGAGGTAGGGGATCACCCCTCCACTTT,TRBJ1-6,TRBD1,TRBV27,many
CAWRGANNGYYGYTF,TGTGCCTGGCGGGGGGCTAATAACGGATACTATGGCTACACCTTC,TRBJ1-2,NA,TRBV30,many
CASSLGSGHYEQYF,TGTGCCAGCAGCTTAGGGTCAGGCCACTACGAGCAGTACTTC,TRBJ2-7,NA,TRBV11-2,many